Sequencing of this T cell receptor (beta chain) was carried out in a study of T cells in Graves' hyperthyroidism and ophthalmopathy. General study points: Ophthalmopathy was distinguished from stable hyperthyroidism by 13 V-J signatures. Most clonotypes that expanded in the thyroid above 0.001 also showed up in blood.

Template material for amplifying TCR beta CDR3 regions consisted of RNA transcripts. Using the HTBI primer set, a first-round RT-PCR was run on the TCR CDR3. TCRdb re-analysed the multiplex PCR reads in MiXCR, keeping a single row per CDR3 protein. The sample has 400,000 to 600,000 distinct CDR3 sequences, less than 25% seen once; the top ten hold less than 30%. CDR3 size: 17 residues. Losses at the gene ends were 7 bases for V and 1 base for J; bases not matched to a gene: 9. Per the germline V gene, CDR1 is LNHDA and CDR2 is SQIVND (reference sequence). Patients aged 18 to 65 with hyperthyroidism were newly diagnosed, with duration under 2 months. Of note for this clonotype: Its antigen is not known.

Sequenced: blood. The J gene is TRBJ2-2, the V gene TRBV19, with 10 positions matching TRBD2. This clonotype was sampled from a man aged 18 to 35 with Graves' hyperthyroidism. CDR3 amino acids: CASKDPSGRRNTGELFF. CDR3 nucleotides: TGTGCCAGTAAAGACCCTAGCGGGAGACGGAACACCGGGGAGCTGTTTTTT.